This is a list of T cell receptor beta chains from one sample in a study of T cells in Graves' hyperthyroidism and ophthalmopathy. Via MiXCR, TCRdb re-called the multiplex PCR reads, giving one row per CDR3 protein. Of hundreds of thousands of distinct CDR3 sequences listed, about a sixth are singletons. The sample taken for sequencing was blood. These receptors came from a woman under 30 with Graves' hyperthyroidism. The CDR3 runs from the conserved cysteine through the conserved F or W. A D gene is named only where the DNA matches it firmly. A clone size is listed for some rows: how often the clone was seen (once, few, many), or a class if it is expanded.

CDR3 DNA,CDR3 protein,J gene,clone size,D gene,V gene
TGCGCCAGCAGCCAAGATCGGGGGGCCGACACTGAAGCTTTCTTT,CASSQDRGADTEAFF,TRBJ1-1,few,-,TRBV4-3
TGTGCCAGCAGCTTGGTCCTTGGGGCAGGGGATTTCCCTTATGGCTACACCTTC,CASSLVLGAGDFPYGYTF,TRBJ1-2,few,-,TRBV5-4
TGCAGCGTTGAAGAACTGGATTTCAACATTCAGTACTTC,CSVEELDFNIQYF,TRBJ2-4,many,-,TRBV29-1
TGCAGTGCTAGAGATCCTGAGCGGGCAACCTACGAGCAGTACTTC,CSARDPERATYEQYF,TRBJ2-7,many,-,TRBV20-1
TGTGCTAGTGGTTTGTTCCTCGACGGAGTGAACTACGAGCAGTACTTC,CASGLFLDGVNYEQYF,TRBJ2-7,many,-,TRBV12-5
TGCAGCCCCGGGACGGACACCTATGGCTACACCTTC,CSPGTDTYGYTF,TRBJ1-2,-,-,TRBV20-1
TGTGCCAGCAGTTTAACCCCCTCCGGGTTACCCTACGAGCAGTACTTC,CASSLTPSGLPYEQYF,TRBJ2-7,many,-,TRBV27
TGTGCCAGCAGCTTAAATCCAGGGAGGGGAGAGACCCAGTACTTC,CASSLNPGRGETQYF,TRBJ2-5,many,TRBD2,TRBV11-2
TGCGCCAGCAGAGTACTAGCGGGAGAGGTCGAGCAGTACTTC,CASRVLAGEVEQYF,TRBJ2-7,many,TRBD2,TRBV10-2
TGTGCCAGCAGGTTTTGGGTGCACTTAACCGGGGAGCTGTTTTTT,CASRFWVHLTGELFF,TRBJ2-2,many,-,TRBV12-3/TRBV12-4
TGTGCCAGTAGCCCCCGGAGTGGGAATCAGCCCCAGCATTTT,CASSPRSGNQPQHF,TRBJ1-5,-,-,TRBV19